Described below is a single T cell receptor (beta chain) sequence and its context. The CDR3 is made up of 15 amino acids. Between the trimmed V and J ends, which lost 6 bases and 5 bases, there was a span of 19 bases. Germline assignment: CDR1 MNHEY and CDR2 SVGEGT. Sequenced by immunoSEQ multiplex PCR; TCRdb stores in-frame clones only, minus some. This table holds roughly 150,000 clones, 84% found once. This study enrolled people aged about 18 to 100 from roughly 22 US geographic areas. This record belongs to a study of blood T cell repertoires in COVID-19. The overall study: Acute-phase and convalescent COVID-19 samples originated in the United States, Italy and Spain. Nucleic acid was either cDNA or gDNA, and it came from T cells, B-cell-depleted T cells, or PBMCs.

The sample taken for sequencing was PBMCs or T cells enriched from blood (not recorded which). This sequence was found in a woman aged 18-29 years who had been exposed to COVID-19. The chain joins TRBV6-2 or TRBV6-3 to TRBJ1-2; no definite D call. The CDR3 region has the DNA TGTGCCAGCAGCCAGACGGCAGGTCCTATTTATGGCTACACCTTC. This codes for CASSQTAGPIYGYTF.